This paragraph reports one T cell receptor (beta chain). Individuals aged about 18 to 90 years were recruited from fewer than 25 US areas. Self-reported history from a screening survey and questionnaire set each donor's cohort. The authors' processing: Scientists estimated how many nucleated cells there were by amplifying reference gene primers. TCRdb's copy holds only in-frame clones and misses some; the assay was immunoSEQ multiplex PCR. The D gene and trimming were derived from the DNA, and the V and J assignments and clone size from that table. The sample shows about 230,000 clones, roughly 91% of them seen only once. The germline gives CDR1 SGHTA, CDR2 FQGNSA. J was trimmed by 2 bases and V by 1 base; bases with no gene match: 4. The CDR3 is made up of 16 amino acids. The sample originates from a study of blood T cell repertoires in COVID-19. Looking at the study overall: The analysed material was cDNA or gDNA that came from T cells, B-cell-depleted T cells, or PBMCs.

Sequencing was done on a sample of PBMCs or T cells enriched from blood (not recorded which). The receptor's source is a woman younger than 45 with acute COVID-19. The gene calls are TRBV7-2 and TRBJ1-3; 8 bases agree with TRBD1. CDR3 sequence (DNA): TGTGCCAGCAGCTTAGTAACAGGGGGTCCTGGAAACACCATATATTTT. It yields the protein CASSLVTGGPGNTIYF.